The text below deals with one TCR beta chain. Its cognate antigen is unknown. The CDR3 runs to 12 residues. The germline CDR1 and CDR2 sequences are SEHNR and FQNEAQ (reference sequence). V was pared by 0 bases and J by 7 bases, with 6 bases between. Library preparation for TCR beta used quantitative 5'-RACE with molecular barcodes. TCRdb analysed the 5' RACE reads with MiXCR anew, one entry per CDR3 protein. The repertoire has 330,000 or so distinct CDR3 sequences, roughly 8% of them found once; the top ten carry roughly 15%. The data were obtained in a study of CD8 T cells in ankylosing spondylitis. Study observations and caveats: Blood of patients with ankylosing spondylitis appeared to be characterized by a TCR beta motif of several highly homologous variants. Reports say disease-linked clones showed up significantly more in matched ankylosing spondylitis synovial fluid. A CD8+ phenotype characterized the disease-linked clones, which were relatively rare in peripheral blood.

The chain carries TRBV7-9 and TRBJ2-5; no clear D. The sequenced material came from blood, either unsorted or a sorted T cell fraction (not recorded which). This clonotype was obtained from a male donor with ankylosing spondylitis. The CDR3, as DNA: TGTGCCAGCAGCTTAGCTGTCGGGACCCAGTACTTC. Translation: CASSLAVGTQYF.